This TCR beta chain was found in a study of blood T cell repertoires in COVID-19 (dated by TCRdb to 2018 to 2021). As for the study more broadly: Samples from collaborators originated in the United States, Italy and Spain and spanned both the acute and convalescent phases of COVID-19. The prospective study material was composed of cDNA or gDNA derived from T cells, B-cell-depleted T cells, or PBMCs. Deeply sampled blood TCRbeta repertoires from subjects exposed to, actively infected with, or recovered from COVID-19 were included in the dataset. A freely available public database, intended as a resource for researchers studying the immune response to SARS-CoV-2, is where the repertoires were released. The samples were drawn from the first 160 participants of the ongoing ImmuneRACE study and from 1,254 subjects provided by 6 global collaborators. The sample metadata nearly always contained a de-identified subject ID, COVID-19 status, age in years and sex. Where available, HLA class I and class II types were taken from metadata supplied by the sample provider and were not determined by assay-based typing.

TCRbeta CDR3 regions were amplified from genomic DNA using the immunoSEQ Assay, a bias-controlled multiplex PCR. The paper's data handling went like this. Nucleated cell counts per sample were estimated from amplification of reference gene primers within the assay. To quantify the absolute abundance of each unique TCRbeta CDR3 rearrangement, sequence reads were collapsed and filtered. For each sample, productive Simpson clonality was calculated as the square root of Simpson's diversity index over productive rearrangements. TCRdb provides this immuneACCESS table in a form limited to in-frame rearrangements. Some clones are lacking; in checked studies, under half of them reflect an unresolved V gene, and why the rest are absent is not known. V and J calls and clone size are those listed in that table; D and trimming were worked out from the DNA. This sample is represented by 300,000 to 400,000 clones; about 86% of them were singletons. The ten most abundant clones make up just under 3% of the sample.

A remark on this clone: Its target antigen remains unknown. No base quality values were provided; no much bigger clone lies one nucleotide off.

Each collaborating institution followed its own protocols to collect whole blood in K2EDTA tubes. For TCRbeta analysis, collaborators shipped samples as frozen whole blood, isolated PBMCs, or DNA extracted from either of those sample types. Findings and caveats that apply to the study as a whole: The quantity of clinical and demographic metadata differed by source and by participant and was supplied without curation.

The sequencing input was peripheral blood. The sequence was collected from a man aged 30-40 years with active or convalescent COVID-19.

The DNA reads TGTGCCAGCAGCTTCGGGTACGGCTACACCTTC. This encodes CASSFGYGYTF. The V and J segments used are TRBV7-2 and TRBJ1-2, with no D gene named confidently. CDR1 SGHTA and CDR2 FQGNSA are derived from the germline V gene. Taken from cysteine to phenylalanine, the CDR3 has 11 residues. The kept DNA is CDR3 alone, 33 bases in frame from the first base. V and J are truncated by 3 bases and 8 bases respectively, leaving an intervening sequence of 7 bases.